The rows below give T cell receptor beta chains drawn from one sample of a study of T cell repertoires in cytomegalovirus infection. TCRdb re-called the reads through MiXCR, storing one row per CDR3 protein. The repertoire includes 250,000 to 300,000 distinct CDR3 sequences, 25% of them detected once, and about 14% sits in the top ten. Sequencing was done on a sample of PBMCs. These receptors were taken from a human donor in good health (CMV status not recorded). Some clones in this sample may be carry-over from other donors' samples. Each CDR3 is given with its conserved first and last residue.

>TRBV14
CASSRPVARLTDTQYF
>TRBV10-3
CAATSGSIPDTQYF
>TRBV7-2
CASSLGSYGYTF
>TRBV11-2
CASSSGTGGRTEAFF
>TRBV20-1
CSARDPRQGAYEQYF
>TRBV28
CASSSGTGDTQYF
>TRBV28
CASRSRREGGPNSPLHF
>TRBV19
CASSSPGRRGETQYF
>TRBV2
CASSGTGGVEKLFF
>TRBV4-1
CASSQVTAAGSPLHF
>TRBV27
CASSPPMSSGYEQYF
>TRBV19
CASSIGGQDGSYEQYF
>TRBV27
CASSSASGAYEQYF
>TRBV27
CASRSLGGVAGELFF
>TRBV2
CASSEDDGRRHYEQYF
>TRBV20-1
CSATPFLPGITDTQYF
>TRBV29-1
CSVVSGTGRINEQFF
>TRBV11-3
CASSFRPNNEQFF
>TRBV19
CASSYRENTEAFF
>TRBV11-2
CASSSQGSGANVLTF
>TRBV7-8
CASSGWGEQFF
>TRBV24-1
CATSSAAESGEQYF
>TRBV7-2
CASKGRDTEAFF
>TRBV12-3/TRBV12-4
CASSLRGEQYF
>TRBV27
CASSLAAADLYEQYF
>TRBV20-1
CSASSSGGGKDQETQYF
>TRBV6-2/TRBV6-3
CASRRRTSGNTIYF
>TRBV20-1
CSARTEGEYNSPLHF
>TRBV12-3/TRBV12-4
CASRSTGISYEQYF
>TRBV28
CASSLSEALRYEQYF
>TRBV28
CASSWTGTSGRYEQFF
>TRBV2
CASSEDRRAGETQYF
>TRBV20-1
CSRLYGQTQYF
>TRBV7-2
CASSLEGSGEQYF
>TRBV3-1
CASSQAGVRVEQFF
>TRBV20-1
CSGSGGRETQYF
>TRBV20-1
CSASGAYNEQFF
>TRBV28
CASSFVGGVYQETQYF
>TRBV5-1
CASSIGTSGRSTDTQYF
>TRBV27
CASSLSWLAVQETQYF
>TRBV7-2
CASSKGRNIQYF
>TRBV7-2
CASSKGRMNTEAFF
>TRBV28
CASSPPSGGGLRIQYF
>TRBV11-2
CASSTLASRATEQYF
>TRBV28
CASRTGSYEQYF
>TRBV7-2
CASSLGGGGSPLHF
>TRBV11-2
CASSSAPENIQYF